This TCR beta chain was recorded in a study of T cell responses to AZD1222 COVID-19 vaccine. Comment on this clone: Antigen: not known.

Study-level results: Donors, mostly white British, included more females; clonal diversity was possibly underestimated. Two AZD1222 administrations were followed by greater Spike-specific TCR breadth and depth.

TCRdb's table, derived via immunoSEQ multiplex PCR, lists solely in-frame clones and lacks some. The data contain 110,000 to 150,000 clones, more than 85% of them singletons. The CDR3 length is 13 residues. Trimming took 1 base from V and 8 from J, leaving 11 bases between them. Germline V gene lookup returns CDR1 LGHDT and CDR2 YNNKEL (reference sequence). This TCR came from an adult in good health. The chain uses TRBV3-1 (or the pseudogene TRBV3-2) and TRBJ1-2; D is perhaps TRBD1 (5 bases). Sequencing used peripheral blood, obtained on day 0 of AZD1222 vaccination. The CDR3 nucleotides are TGTGCCAGCAGCCAAGGCGCAGGGAACGGCTACACCTTC. It is translated as CASSQGAGNGYTF.